The text below deals with one T cell receptor (beta chain). Only a few counts were recorded for this clone. This clone's antigen is unknown. No quality values exist for individual bases; no much larger clone is one base distant. The entire amount of isolated RNA was reverse transcribed using the High Capacity cDNA Reverse Transcription Kit, so the sequenced TCRB transcripts were expressed ones. Deep immunoSEQ sequencing was applied to naive, central memory and regulatory T cell samples, giving an average of about 3.6 million total reads per sample. After sorted cells were lysed in RLT buffer, RNA was extracted with DNase-treated RNeasy Micro or Mini kits, with the choice depending on cell number. To prevent cross-contamination, every cell subset was processed on its own, while patient and healthy donor samples were processed together. The immunoSEQ multiplex PCR was used to amplify TCRB sequences from cDNA, generating 87-bp fragments that spanned the CDR3 region. The amplicons were sequenced using the Illumina HiSeq platform. In the source study's methods: PCR bias was corrected computationally using synthetic template baselines, and reads within Hamming distance 2 were collapsed, with unmergeable singletons discarded. Reads were aligned against IMGT to assign V, D and J genes, CDR3 length and insertions or deletions at six rearrangement sites. Clonotype counts were normalized to sorted cell number within each subset before computing true diversity and Gini coefficients with the tcR R package. The overlap coefficient, calculated on TCRB nucleotide sequences, was used to quantify repertoire sharing. As a proxy for the pre-selection repertoire, out-of-frame TCRB sequences from naive cells were analyzed. This immuneACCESS table, as held by TCRdb, lists in-frame sequences with V and J called but not all clones. Of the missing ones, under half trace to an unresolved V gene in checked studies; the others have no known cause. That table supplies the V and J calls and clone size; D and trimming were determined from the DNA. For this sample there are a few hundred thousand clones; over 11% appear just once. The ten largest account for about 0.016% of the sample.

The entry originates in a study of beta chain features in type 1 diabetes listed by TCRdb under 2018. Concerning the study at large: Mean age, gender distribution, total cell number and subset yield were not different between patients and healthy donors. Across all samples, 90 million to 130 million sorted cells were examined, and cell number per subset correlated strongly with RNA yield. In the study, recently diagnosed type 1 diabetes patients and matched healthy donors were compared on the TCRB repertoires of their sorted circulating CD4+ T cell subsets. Naive and central memory subsets were obtained from all 30 or so donors, but regulatory and stem cell-like memory subsets were isolated from only 8 patients and 8 healthy donors. Beyond this particular receptor, the publication reports: A moderate but significant shortening of TCRB CDR3 length was observed in type 1 diabetes patients in all four CD4+ subsets. Only small numbers of individuals were included in the HLA sub-analyses, which left unresolved whether HLA type had any influence on TCRB rearrangement. At VDJ recombination sites, patients with type 1 diabetes made fewer insertions and deleted more nucleotides, a pattern implying thymic rearrangement abnormalities. Because cDNA was sequenced instead of genomic DNA, activated cells with high expression could be over-represented, although the groups did not differ in activation or CD3 levels. Shorter templates might be favored by PCR, yet because patient and control samples were amplified and corrected together, any such skew would affect both groups equally. Naive, central memory and regulatory TCRB repertoires appeared more similar among patients than among healthy donors.

Each donor gave one peripheral blood draw, roughly 0.12 L on average, collected into heparinised tubes. Naive, central memory, regulatory and stem cell-like memory CD4+ T cells were sorted on a BD FACSAria II using a panel including CD45RO, CCR7, CD25, CD127, CD95 and CD27. A purity above 98% was achieved for all sorted populations. PBMCs were isolated immediately by Lymphoprep density gradient centrifugation and stained directly without culture. Samples were stained and sorted in pairs, with one healthy donor and one patient per experiment, so that batch effects were minimized. The clonotype was recovered from a man aged 30-40 years with type 1 diabetes. Source material: naive CD4+ T cells from blood. The meaning of the sample's cell subset or site label: true naive CD4+ T cells.

The CDR3 region reads CASSAAGIGSGANVLTF. Read as DNA, the sequence is TGTGCCAGCAGCGCCGCAGGGATTGGGTCTGGGGCCAACGTCCTGACTTTC. Here the chain combines TRBV9 and TRBJ2-6; a weak D assignment points to TRBD1 (5 bases agree). V is reduced by 3 bases and J by 1 base, leaving a spacing of 14 bases between them. Reading the germline V gene gives CDR1 SGDLS and CDR2 YYNGEE. The CDR3, cysteine through phenylalanine, is 17 amino acids long. The read is trimmed to its CDR3 DNA, 51 bases read in frame from base 1.